This T cell receptor (beta chain) was captured in a study of graft-versus-host responses after intestinal transplantation. Study details: Every recipient had anti-thymocyte globulin induction and roughly 3 years of tacrolimus plus steroids.

TCRdb keeps only in-frame clones here, not all; method: immunoSEQ multiplex PCR. The table lists about 97,000 clones, roughly 90% of them singletons, with 15% to 20% in the top ten. The study, taken as a whole, reports: With peak circulating GvH clone levels came an association with early post-transplant HvG declines. GvH clones appeared in recipient marrow, some first in ileum or blood.

This clone has a single count. As yet, its antigen is unknown. This receptor was taken from a human patient who received an intestinal transplant, so some T cells may come from the graft donor. This specimen was PBMCs, taken 450 to 480 days after intestinal transplant.

The CDR3 DNA reads TGTGCCAGCAGCCAAGTCCCCTCAGAGACCCAGTACTTC. Protein sequence: CASSQVPSETQYF. The rearrangement uses TRBV14 and TRBJ2-5; no clear D gene. V was clipped by 1 base and J by 4 bases, with 7 bases between them. CDR3 length: 13 amino acids. CDR1 and CDR2 from the germline V gene are SGHDN and FVKESK.